Given below is one T cell receptor (beta chain) in context. The sample originates from a study of blood T cell repertoires in COVID-19. Categorization into cohorts depended on clinical history that participants reported. Participants in the exposed group had met a COVID-19 case in the 2 weeks before joining the study. Some clones are missing from TCRdb's copy, which holds only in-frame ones; the method was immunoSEQ multiplex PCR. The repertoire holds more than 350,000 clones, with 70% to 90% as singletons. The origin of this receptor is a woman younger than 35 who had been exposed to COVID-19. The material sequenced was PBMCs or T cells enriched from blood (not recorded which).

The CDR3 sequence is CASSPYYGIDRPGETQYF. For the CDR3, the DNA is TGCGCCAGCAGCCCGTACTACGGCATTGACCGACCGGGGGAGACCCAGTACTTC. The chain couples TRBV4-3 to TRBJ2-5; TRBD2 might be the D (5 bases). CDR1 is LGHNA and CDR2 is YSLEER in the germline V gene. The CDR3 loop spans 18 amino acids. The ends were cut back, 4 bases at V and 5 bases at J, with 26 bases in the middle.